This TCR beta chain was found in a study of shared clonotypes between healthy human individuals. Findings and caveats of the study: Despite large depth, sorted-subset datasets appeared incompletely sequenced. The study found 4.5% to 6% of naive CD4 clonotypes shared across a few donors.

CD45RO-negative, CCR7-selected cells formed the naive CD8 fraction, which excluded terminally differentiated effector memory CD45RA+ cells. This CDR3 spans 15 amino acids. CDR1 and CDR2 from the germline V gene are SGDLS and YYNGEE. Trimming shortened V by 0 bases and J by 8 bases, and 14 bases separated the two germline ends. About this clone: Its antigen is still unknown.

The authors' processing: Junction-only sequences produced by ImmunoSEQ had no quality scores, so filtering differed. Sequencing used immunoSEQ multiplex PCR; TCRdb keeps in-frame clones, though not all of them. V and J calls plus clone size are reproduced from that table; the DNA served to infer D and trimming. The table lists hundreds of thousands of clones, over 90% of them singletons. The chain employs TRBV9 and TRBJ1-4; D unresolved. Material: naive CD8+ T cells sorted from blood. The TCR was taken from a young man in good health. CDR3 loop: CASSVGALGGEKLFF. CDR3 nucleotides: TGTGCCAGCAGCGTAGGGGCCCTCGGCGGAGAAAAACTGTTTTTT.